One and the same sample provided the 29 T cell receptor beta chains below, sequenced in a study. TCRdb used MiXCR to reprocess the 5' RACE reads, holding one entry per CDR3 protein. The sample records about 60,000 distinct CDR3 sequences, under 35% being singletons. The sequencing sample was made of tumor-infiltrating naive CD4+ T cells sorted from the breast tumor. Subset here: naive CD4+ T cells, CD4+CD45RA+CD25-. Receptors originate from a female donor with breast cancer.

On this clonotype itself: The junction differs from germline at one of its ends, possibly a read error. The chain's CDR3 is CASSPDRATDTLYF. The DNA of the CDR3 is TGCGCCAGCAGCCCGGACAGGGCCACAGATACGCTGTATTTT. The chain recombines TRBV5-1 with TRBJ2-3, with 8 nucleotides matching TRBD1. Germline loops: CDR1 SGHRS, CDR2 YFSETQ. The CDR3 consists of 14 residues.

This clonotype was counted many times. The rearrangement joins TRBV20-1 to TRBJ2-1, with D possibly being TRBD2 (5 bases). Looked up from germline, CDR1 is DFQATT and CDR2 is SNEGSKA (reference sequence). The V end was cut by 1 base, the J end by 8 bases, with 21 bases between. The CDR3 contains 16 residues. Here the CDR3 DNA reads TGCAGTGCTAGAGGTGTAATCGTTGGGTTCGGGGATGAGCAGTTCTTC. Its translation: CSARGVIVGFGDEQFF.

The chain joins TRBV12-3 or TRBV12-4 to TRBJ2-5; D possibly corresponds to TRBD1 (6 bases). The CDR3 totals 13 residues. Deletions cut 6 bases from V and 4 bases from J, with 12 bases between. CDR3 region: CASSTTGIETQYF. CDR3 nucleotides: TGTGCCAGCAGCACCACAGGGATAGAGACCCAGTACTTC.

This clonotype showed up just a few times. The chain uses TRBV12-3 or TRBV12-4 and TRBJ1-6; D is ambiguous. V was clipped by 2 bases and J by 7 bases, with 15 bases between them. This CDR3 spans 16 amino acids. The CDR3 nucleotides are TGTGCCAGCAGTTTATCCCCCCGGGGAACAAATTCACCCCTCCACTTT. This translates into CASSLSPRGTNSPLHF.

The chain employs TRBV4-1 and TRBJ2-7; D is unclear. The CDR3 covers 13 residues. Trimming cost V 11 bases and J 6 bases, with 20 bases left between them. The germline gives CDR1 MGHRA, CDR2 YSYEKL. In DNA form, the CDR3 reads TGCGCCTCAGGCATGGGTATATCAGGCGAGCAGTACTTC. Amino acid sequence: CASGMGISGEQYF.

The CDR3 DNA reads TGTGCCACCAGCAGAGATCTCGGGACTAGCGATGAGCAGTTCTTC. Translating gives CATSRDLGTSDEQFF. The chain combines TRBV15 with TRBJ2-1, with 10 bases identical to TRBD2. Germline lookup yields CDR1 LNHNV and CDR2 YYDKDF (reference sequence). Germline trimming cut 0 bases from V and 8 bases from J; bases unmatched to any gene: 4. The CDR3 consists of 15 residues. The whole variable domain, remainder taken from reference TRBV15 and TRBJ2-1, is DAMVIQNPRYQVTQFGKPVTLSCSQTLNHNVMYWYQQKSSQAPKLLFHYYDKDFNNEADTPDNFQSRRPNTSFCFLDIRSPGLGDTAMYLCATSRDLGTSDEQFFGPGTRLTVL.

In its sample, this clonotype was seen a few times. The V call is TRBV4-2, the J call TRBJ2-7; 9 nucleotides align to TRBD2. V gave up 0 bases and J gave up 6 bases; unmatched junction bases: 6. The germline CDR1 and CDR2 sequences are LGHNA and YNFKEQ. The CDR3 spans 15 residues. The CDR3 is CASSQDAGGSGEQYF. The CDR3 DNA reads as TGTGCCAGCAGCCAAGATGCGGGGGGGAGCGGCGAGCAGTACTTC.

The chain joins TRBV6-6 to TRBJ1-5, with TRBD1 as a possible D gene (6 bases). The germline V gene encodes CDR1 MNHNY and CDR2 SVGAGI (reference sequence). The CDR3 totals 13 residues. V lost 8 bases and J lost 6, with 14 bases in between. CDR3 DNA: TGTGCCAGCGGGGCACAGGGCGGTCAGCCCCAGCATTTT. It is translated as CASGAQGGQPQHF.

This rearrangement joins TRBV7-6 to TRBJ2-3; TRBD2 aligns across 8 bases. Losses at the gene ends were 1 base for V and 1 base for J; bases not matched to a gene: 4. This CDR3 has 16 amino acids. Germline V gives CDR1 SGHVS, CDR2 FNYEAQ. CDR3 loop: CASSLGSGGRTDTQYF. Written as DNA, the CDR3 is TGTGCCAGCAGCTTAGGTTCGGGGGGGCGCACAGATACGCAGTATTTT.

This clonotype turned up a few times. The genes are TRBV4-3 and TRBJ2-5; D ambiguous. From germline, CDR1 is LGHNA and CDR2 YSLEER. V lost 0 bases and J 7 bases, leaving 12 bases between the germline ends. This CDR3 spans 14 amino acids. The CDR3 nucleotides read TGCGCCAGCAGCCAAGATAACAGCCCAGGGACCCAGTACTTC. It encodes CASSQDNSPGTQYF.

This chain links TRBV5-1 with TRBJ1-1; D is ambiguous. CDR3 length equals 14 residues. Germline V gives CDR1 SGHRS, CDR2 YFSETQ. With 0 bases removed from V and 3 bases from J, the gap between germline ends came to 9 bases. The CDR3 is CASSLGLKYTEAFF. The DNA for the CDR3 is TGCGCCAGCAGCTTGGGATTGAAGTACACTGAAGCTTTCTTT.

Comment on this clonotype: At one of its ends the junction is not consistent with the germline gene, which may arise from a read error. CDR3 sequence (DNA): TGTGCCAGCAGCGAACCAGGCGGGGCCAACGTCTTGACTTTC. This translates into CASSEPGGANVLTF. The V gene is TRBV9, the J gene TRBJ2-6; tentative D call: TRBD2 (6 bases). Germline V gene data show CDR1 as SGDLS and CDR2 as YYNGEE. This CDR3 is built from 14 residues.

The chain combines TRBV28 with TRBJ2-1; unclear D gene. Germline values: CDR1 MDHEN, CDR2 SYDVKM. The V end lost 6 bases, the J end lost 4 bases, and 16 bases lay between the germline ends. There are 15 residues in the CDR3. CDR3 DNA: TGTGCCAGCAGGAAACGGGCTAGAGATTACAATGAGCAGTTCTTC. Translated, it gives CASRKRARDYNEQFF.

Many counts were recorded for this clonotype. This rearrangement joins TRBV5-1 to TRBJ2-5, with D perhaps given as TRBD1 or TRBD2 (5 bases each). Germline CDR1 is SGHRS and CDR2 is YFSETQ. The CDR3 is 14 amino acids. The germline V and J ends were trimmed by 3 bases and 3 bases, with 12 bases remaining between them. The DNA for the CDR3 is TGCGCCAGCAGCTATGGGACGGCGGAAGAGACCCAGTACTTC. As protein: CASSYGTAEETQYF.

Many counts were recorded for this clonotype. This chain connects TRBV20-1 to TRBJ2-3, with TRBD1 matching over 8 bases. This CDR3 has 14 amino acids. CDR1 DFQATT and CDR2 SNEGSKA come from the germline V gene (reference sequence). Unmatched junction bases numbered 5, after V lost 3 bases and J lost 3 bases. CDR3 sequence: CSASRGQVTDTQYF. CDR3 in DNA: TGCAGTGCTAGCAGGGGGCAGGTAACAGATACGCAGTATTTT.

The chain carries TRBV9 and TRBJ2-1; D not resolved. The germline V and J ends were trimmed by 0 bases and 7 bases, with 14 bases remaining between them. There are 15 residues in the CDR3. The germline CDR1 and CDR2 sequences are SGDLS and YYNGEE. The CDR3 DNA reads TGTGCCAGCAGCGTAGACACCCCAGGCTGGAATGAGCAGTTCTTC. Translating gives CASSVDTPGWNEQFF.

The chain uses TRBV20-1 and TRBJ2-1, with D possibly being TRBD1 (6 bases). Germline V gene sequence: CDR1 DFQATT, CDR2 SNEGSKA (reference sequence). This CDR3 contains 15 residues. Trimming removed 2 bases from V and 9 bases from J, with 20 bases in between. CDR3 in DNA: TGCAGTGCTAGACAGGGGAATGTTATTGGTGGTGAGCAGTTCTTC. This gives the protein CSARQGNVIGGEQFF.

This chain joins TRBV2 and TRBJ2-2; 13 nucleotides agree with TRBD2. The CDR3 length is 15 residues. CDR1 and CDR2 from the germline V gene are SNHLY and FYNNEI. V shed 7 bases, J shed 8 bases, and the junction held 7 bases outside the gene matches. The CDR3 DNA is TGTGCCAGCACCACTAGCGGGGGGGCCTCTGGGGAGCTGTTTTTT. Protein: CASTTSGGASGELFF.

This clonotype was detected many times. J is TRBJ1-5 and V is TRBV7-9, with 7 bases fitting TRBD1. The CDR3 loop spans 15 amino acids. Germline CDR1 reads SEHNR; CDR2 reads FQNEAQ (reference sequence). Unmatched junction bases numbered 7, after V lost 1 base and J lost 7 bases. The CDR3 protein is CASSLDRGRGQPQHF. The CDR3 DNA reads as TGTGCCAGCAGCTTAGACAGGGGCCGAGGGCAGCCCCAGCATTTT.

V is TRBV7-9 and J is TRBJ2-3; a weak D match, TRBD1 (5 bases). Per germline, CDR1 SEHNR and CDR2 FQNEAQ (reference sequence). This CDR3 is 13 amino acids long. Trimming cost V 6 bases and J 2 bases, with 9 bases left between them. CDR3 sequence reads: CASRPQDTDTQYF. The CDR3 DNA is TGTGCCAGCAGACCACAGGACACAGATACGCAGTATTTT.

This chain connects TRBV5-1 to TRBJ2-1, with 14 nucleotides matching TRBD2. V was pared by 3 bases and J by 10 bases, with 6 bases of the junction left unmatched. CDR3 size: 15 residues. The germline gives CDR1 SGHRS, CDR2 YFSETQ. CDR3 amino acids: CASSSGLAGVGEQFF. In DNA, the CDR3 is TGCGCCAGCAGCTCGGGACTAGCGGGAGTCGGGGAGCAGTTCTTC.

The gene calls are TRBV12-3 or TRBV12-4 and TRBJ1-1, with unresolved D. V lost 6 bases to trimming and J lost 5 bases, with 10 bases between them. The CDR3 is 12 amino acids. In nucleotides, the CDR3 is TGTGCCAGCAGATCCGACGGGACTGAAGCTTTCTTT. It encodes CASRSDGTEAFF.

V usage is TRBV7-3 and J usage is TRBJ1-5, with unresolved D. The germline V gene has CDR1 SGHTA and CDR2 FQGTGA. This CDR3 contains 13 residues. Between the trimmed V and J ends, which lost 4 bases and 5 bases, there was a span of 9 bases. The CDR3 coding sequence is TGTGCCAGCAGCTCCGATGGGTATCAGCCCCAGCATTTT. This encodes CASSSDGYQPQHF.

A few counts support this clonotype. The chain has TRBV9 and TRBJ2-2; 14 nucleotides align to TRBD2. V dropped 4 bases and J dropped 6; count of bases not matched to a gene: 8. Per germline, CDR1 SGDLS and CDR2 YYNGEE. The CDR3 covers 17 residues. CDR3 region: CASSFGLAGGYPGELFF. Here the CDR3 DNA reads TGTGCCAGCAGCTTCGGACTAGCGGGAGGCTACCCCGGGGAGCTGTTTTTT.

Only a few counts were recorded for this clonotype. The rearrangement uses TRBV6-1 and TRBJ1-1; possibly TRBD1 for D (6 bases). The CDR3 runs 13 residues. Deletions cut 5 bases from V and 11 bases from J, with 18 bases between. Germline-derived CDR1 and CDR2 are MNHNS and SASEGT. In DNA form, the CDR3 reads TGTGCCAGCAGTAGGGACACCTTGGAGTATGCTTTCTTT. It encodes CASSRDTLEYAFF.

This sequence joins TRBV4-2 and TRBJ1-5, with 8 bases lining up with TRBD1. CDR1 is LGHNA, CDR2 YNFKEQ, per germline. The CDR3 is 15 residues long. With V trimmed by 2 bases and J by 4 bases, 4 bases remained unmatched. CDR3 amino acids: CASSQTDRENQPQHF. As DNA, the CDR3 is TGTGCCAGCAGCCAAACGGACAGGGAAAATCAGCCCCAGCATTTT.

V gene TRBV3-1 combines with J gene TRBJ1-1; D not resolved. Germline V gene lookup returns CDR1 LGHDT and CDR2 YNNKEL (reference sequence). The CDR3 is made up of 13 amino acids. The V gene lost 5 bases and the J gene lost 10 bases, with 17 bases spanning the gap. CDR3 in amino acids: CASSESRRGRAFF. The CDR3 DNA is TGTGCCAGCAGCGAGAGCCGCCGGGGTAGAGCTTTCTTT.

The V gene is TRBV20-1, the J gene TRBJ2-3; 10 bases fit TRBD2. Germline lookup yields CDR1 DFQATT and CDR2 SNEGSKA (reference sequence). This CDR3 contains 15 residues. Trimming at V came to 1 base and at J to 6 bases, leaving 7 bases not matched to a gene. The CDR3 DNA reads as TGCAGTGCTAGAGGCCAGCGGGGGGGCCTGGATACGCAGTATTTT. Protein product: CSARGQRGGLDTQYF.

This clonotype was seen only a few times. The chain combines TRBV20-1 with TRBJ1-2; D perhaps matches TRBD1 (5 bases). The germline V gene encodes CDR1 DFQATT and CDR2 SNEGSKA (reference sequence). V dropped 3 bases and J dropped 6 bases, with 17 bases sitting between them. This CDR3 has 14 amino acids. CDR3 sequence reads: CSARMGDSGNGYTF. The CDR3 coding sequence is TGCAGTGCTAGGATGGGGGATAGTGGGAATGGCTACACCTTC.